This T cell receptor beta chain was recorded in a study of cytotoxic CD8 clonotypes in ibrutinib-treated CLL. Study-wide findings and caveats: Clonality was elevated at ibrutinib response and had returned toward baseline at progression. Baseline clonality, above age-matched healthy donor levels, tracked circulating CD8+ T-cell counts.

Points on this clone: What it recognizes is unknown.

The targeted sequencing depth was 1 in 200,000 to 1 in 1 million T cells. Repertoires were generated with immunoSEQ multiplex PCR, while TCRdb's copy carries only in-frame clones and drops some. Here the sample spans some 50,000 clones, around 73% being singletons. The germline gives CDR1 MNHNS, CDR2 SASEGT. V was clipped by 1 base and J by 7 bases; unmatched bases: 11. The CDR3 has 17 residues. The rearrangement uses TRBV6-1 and TRBJ1-5; TRBD1 aligns across 9 bases. Sequencing was performed on PBMCs, taken after 12 months of ibrutinib treatment. The clonotype was recovered from a human donor with chronic lymphocytic leukemia. CDR3 loop: CASSEGTGEVAVQPQHF. CDR3 nucleotide sequence: TGTGCCAGCAGTGAAGGGACAGGGGAAGTAGCGGTGCAGCCCCAGCATTTT.